These T cell receptor beta chains were read from a single sample in a study of CD8 T cells in ankylosing spondylitis. TCRdb independently ran MiXCR on the 5' RACE reads; one entry per CDR3 protein. The repertoire consists of 250,000 to 400,000 distinct CDR3 sequences, with around a tenth occurring once and the leading ten covering around 10%. The specimen was blood, either unsorted or a sorted T cell fraction (not recorded which). These receptors all stem from a female donor with ankylosing spondylitis or in good health (not recorded which). Both conserved end residues are part of each CDR3. The D gene is left open where the match is weak. Size is omitted from some rows. Given values are once, few, many or a class for expanded clones.

many	TRBV5-1	TRBD2	TRBJ2-2	CASKIAGGNTGELFF	TGCGCCAGCAAAATAGCGGGAGGTAACACCGGGGAGCTGTTTTTT
many	TRBV5-1	NA	TRBJ2-3	CASSYSSVKTDTQYF	TGCGCCAGCAGCTACTCTAGCGTGAAAACAGATACGCAGTATTTT
NA	TRBV14	NA	TRBJ2-5	CASSPLVRGTQETQYF	TGTGCCAGCAGCCCCCTAGTGCGGGGCACGCAAGAGACCCAGTACTTC
few	TRBV10-1	NA	TRBJ2-3	CASRPNRADTQYF	TGCGCCAGCAGACCTAACCGGGCAGATACGCAGTATTTT
few	TRBV15	NA	TRBJ2-7	CATSRDRGSSYEQYF	TGTGCCACCAGCAGAGATCGTGGGAGCTCCTACGAGCAGTACTTC
many	TRBV5-1	NA	TRBJ2-7	CASSLGRTSYEQYF	TGCGCCAGCAGCTTGGGCAGAACTTCCTACGAGCAGTACTTC
NA	TRBV28	NA	TRBJ2-1	CASNNRARNEQFF	TGTGCCAGCAACAACAGGGCCCGCAATGAGCAGTTCTTC
NA	TRBV30	TRBD1	TRBJ1-1	CALRTGRDTEAFF	TGTGCCTTACGGACAGGGAGGGACACTGAAGCTTTCTTT
NA	TRBV20-1	NA	TRBJ2-3	CSAPRAVWPDTQYF	TGCAGTGCACCACGGGCCGTCTGGCCAGATACGCAGTATTTT
many	TRBV5-1	NA	TRBJ2-5	CASSVDRETQYF	TGCGCCAGCAGCGTCGACCGAGAGACCCAGTACTTC
many	TRBV5-1	TRBD1	TRBJ1-4	CASSTQTGANEKLFF	TGCGCCAGCAGCACTCAAACAGGGGCTAATGAAAAACTGTTTTTT
many	TRBV10-3	TRBD1	TRBJ1-4	CAISEGGAEKLFF	TGTGCCATCAGTGAAGGGGGCGCAGAAAAACTGTTTTTT
NA	TRBV20-1	NA	TRBJ2-2	CSARSRVFKNTGELFF	TGCAGTGCTAGATCCAGGGTTTTTAAGAACACCGGGGAGCTGTTTTTT
many	TRBV7-3	TRBD2	TRBJ2-1	CASSLGGVTTHEQFF	TGTGCCAGCAGCTTAGGGGGGGTGACAACCCATGAGCAGTTCTTC
few	TRBV11-2	TRBD2	TRBJ2-2	CASSSMTSGRASNTGELFF	TGTGCCAGCAGCTCGATGACTAGCGGGAGGGCGTCGAACACCGGGGAGCTGTTTTTT
NA	TRBV27	NA	TRBJ1-2	CASRSQVARHYGYTF	TGTGCCAGCAGGTCTCAGGTAGCGAGACACTATGGCTACACCTTC
NA	TRBV28	NA	TRBJ2-1	CASTNSYNEQFF	TGTGCCAGCACCAATTCCTACAATGAGCAGTTCTTC
many	TRBV4-2	TRBD2	TRBJ2-3	CASSLRTPSGTSTDTQYF	TGTGCCAGCAGCCTACGGACGCCTAGCGGGACTAGCACAGATACGCAGTATTTT
NA	TRBV5-1	NA	TRBJ2-1	CASSWGRFTPREYNEQFF	TGCGCCAGCAGCTGGGGACGTTTTACCCCCAGGGAGTACAATGAGCAGTTCTTC
many	TRBV20-1	NA	TRBJ2-7	CSAIAGADYEQYF	TGCAGTGCCATCGCGGGGGCAGACTACGAGCAGTACTTC
many	TRBV5-1	NA	TRBJ2-5	CASSGLLATQETQYF	TGCGCCAGCAGCGGACTTCTAGCGACACAAGAGACCCAGTACTTC
many	TRBV10-2	NA	TRBJ1-1	CATRGRMNTEAFF	TGCGCCACCCGGGGACGTATGAACACTGAAGCTTTCTTT
many	TRBV27	TRBD1	TRBJ2-2	CASSLSVRAGGTGELFF	TGTGCCAGCAGTTTATCTGTACGGGCAGGGGGCACCGGGGAGCTGTTTTTT
many	TRBV20-1	TRBD2	TRBJ2-3	CSASLLPTSGLGADTQYF	TGCAGTGCTAGCCTTCTCCCTACTAGCGGGTTGGGAGCAGATACGCAGTATTTT
NA	TRBV7-9	NA	TRBJ2-2	CASSLDINTGELFF	TGTGCCAGCAGCTTAGACATTAACACCGGGGAGCTGTTTTTT
many	TRBV5-1	NA	TRBJ2-2	CASSSVTGNTGELFF	TGCGCCAGCAGCTCAGTGACAGGGAACACCGGGGAGCTGTTTTTT
once	TRBV19	TRBD1	TRBJ2-3	CASSMRAPGQSTDTQYF	TGTGCCAGTAGTATGCGGGCTCCGGGACAGAGCACAGATACGCAGTATTTT
many	TRBV20-1	TRBD1	TRBJ1-2	CSAPTGVYGYTF	TGCAGTGCCCCGACAGGGGTGTATGGCTACACCTTC
NA	TRBV7-8	NA	TRBJ1-4	CASSLARSLNEKLFF	TGTGCCAGCAGCTTAGCAAGGTCTCTTAATGAAAAACTGTTTTTT
few	TRBV5-1	NA	TRBJ2-6	CASSLGYPISGANVLTF	TGCGCCAGCAGCTTGGGTTACCCGATCTCTGGGGCCAACGTCCTGACTTTC